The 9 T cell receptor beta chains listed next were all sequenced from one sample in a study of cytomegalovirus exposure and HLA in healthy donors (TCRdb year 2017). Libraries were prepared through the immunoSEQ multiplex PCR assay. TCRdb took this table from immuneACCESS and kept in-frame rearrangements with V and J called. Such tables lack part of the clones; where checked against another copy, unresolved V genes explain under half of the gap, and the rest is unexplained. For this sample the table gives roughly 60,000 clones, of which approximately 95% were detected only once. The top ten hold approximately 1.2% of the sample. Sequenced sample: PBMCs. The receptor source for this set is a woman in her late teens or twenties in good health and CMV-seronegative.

The CDR3 loop reads CASSEWQGPVPWGYTF. In DNA, the CDR3 is TGCGCCAGCAGTGAGTGGCAGGGCCCCGTCCCTTGGGGCTACACCTTC. V and J are TRBV10-2 and TRBJ1-2; D might be TRBD1 (5 bases). The length of the CDR3 is 16 residues. V lost 1 base and J 8 bases, leaving 20 bases between the germline ends. The germline V gene encodes CDR1 WSHSY and CDR2 SAAADI.

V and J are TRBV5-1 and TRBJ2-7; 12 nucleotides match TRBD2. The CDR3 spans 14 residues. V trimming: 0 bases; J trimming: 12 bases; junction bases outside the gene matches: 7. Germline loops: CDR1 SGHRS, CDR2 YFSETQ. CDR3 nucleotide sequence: TGCGCCAGCAGCTTGGAGGCTAGCGGGAGGGCCCGGTACTTC. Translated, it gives CASSLEASGRARYF. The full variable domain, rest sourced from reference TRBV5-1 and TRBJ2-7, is KAGVTQTPRYLIKTRGQQVTLSCSPISGHRSVSWYQQTPGQGLQFLFEYFSETQRNKGNFPGRFSGRQFSNSRSEMNVSTLELGDSALYLCASSLEASGRARYFGPGTRLTVT.

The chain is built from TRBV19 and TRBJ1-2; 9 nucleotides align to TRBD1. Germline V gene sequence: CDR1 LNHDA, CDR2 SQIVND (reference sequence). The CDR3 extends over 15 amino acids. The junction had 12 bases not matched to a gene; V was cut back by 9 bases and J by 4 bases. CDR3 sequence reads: CASRPPGDRAYGYTF. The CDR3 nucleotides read TGTGCCAGCCGACCACCTGGGGACAGGGCCTATGGCTACACCTTC.

The CDR3 sequence is CASNVLGSRAGTGELFF. In DNA form, the CDR3 reads TGCGCCAGCAACGTCCTTGGTTCCAGGGCGGGAACCGGGGAGCTGTTTTTT. The rearrangement uses TRBV5-1 and TRBJ2-2; D is perhaps TRBD2 (6 bases). CDR3 length: 17 residues. V lost 6 bases, J lost 5 bases, and 23 bases lay in between. CDR1 SGHRS and CDR2 YFSETQ come from the germline V gene.

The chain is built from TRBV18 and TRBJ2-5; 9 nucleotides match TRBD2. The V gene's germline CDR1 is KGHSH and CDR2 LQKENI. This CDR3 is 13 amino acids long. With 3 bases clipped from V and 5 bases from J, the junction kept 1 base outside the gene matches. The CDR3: CASSPGLAETQYF. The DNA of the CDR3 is TGTGCCAGCTCACCCGGACTAGCGGAGACCCAGTACTTC.

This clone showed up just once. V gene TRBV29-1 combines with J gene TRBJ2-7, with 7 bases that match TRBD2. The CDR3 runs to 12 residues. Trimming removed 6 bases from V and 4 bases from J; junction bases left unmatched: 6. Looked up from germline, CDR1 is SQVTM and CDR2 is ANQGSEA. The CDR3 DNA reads TGCAGCGTGGGGGGGACCCAGTACGAGCAGTACTTC. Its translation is CSVGGTQYEQYF.

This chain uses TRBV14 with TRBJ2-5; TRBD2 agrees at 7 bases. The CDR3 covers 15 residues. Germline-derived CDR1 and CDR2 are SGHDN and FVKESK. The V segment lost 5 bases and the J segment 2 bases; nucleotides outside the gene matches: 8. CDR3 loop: CASSRGLPLQETQYF. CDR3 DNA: TGTGCCAGCAGCAGGGGACTACCACTACAAGAGACCCAGTACTTC. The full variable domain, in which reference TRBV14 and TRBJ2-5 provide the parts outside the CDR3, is EAGVTQFPSHSVIEKGQTVTLRCDPISGHDNLYWYRRVMGKEIKFLLHFVKESKQDESGMPNNRFLAERTGGTYSTLKVQPAELEDSGVYFCASSRGLPLQETQYFGPGTRLLVL.

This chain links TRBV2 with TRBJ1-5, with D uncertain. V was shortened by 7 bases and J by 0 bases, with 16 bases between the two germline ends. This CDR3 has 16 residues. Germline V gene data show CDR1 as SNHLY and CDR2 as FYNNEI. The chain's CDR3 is CASTPGSVYSNQPQHF. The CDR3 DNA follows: TGTGCCAGCACCCCCGGTAGTGTTTATAGCAATCAGCCCCAGCATTTT.

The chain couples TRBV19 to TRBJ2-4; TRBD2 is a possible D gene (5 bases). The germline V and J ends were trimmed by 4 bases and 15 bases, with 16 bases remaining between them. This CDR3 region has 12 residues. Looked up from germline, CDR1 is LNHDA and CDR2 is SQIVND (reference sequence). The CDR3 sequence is CASSTPRELLYF. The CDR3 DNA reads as TGTGCCAGTAGTACCCCGAGGGAGCTGCTGTACTTC.